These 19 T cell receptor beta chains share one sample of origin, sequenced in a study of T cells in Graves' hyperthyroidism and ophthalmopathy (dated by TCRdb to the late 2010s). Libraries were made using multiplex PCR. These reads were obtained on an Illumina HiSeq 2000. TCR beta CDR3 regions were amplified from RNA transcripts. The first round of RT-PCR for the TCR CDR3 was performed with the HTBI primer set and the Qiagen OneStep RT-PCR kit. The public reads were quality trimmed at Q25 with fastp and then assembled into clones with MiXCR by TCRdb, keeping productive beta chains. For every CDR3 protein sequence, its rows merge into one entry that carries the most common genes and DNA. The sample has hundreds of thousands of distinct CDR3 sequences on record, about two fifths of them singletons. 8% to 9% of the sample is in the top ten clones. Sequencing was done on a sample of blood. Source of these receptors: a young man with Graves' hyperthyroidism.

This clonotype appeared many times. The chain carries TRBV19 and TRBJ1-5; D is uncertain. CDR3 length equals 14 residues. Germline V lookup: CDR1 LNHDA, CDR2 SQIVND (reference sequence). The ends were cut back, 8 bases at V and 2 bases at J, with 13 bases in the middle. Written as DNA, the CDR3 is TGTGCCAGTGAGGAGGGTTGGGGCAATCAGCCCCAGCATTTT. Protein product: CASEEGWGNQPQHF.

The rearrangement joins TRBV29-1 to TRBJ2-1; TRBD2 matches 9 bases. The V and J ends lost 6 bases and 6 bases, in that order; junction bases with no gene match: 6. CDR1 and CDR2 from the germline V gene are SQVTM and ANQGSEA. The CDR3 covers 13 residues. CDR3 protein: CSVLTSGSNEQFF. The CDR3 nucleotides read TGCAGCGTACTGACTAGCGGAAGCAATGAGCAGTTCTTC.

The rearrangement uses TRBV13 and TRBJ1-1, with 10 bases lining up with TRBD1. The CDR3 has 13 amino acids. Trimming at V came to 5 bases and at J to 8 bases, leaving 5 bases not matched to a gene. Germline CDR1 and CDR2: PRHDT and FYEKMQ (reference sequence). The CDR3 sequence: CASSRGTGVEAFF. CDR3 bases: TGTGCCAGCAGCCGTGGGACAGGGGTGGAAGCTTTCTTT.

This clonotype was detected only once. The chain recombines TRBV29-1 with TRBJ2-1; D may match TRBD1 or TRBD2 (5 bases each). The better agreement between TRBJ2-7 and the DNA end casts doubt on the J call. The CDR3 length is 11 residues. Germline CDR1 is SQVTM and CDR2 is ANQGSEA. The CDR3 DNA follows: TGCAGCTCGGGGTGGGGCAATGAGCAGTACTTC. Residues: CSSGWGNEQYF.

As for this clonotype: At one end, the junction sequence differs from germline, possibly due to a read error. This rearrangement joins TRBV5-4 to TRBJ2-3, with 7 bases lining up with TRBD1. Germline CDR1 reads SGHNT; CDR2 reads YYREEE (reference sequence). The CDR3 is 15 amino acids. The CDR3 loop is CASSSTGSSTDTQYF. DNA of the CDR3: TGTGCTAGCAGCTCGACAGGGTCTAGCACAGATACGCAGTATTTT.

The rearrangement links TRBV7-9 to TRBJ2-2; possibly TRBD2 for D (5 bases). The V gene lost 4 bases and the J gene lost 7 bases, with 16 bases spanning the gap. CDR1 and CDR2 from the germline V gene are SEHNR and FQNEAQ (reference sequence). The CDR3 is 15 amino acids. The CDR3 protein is CASSSPQRGSGELFF. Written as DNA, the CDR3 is TGTGCCAGCAGCTCCCCCCAACGGGGTAGCGGGGAGCTGTTTTTT.

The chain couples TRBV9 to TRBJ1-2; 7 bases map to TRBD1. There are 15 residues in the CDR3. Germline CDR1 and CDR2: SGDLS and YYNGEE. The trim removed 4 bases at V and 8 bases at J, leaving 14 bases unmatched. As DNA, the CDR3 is TGTGCCAGCAGCTTATCACCGGAACAGGGGAGAGGCTACACCTTC. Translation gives CASSLSPEQGRGYTF. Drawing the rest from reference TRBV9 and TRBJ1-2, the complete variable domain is DSGVTQTPKHLITATGQRVTLRCSPRSGDLSVYWYQQSLDQGLQFLIQYYNGEERAKGNILERFSAQQFPDLHSELNLSSLELGDSALYFCASSLSPEQGRGYTFGSGTRLTVV.

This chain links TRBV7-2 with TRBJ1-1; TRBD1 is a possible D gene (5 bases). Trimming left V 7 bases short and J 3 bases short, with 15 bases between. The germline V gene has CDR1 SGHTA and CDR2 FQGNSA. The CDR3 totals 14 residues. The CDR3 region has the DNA TGTGCCAGCACCACCTTCCGGGGACACACTGAAGCTTTCTTT. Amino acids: CASTTFRGHTEAFF.

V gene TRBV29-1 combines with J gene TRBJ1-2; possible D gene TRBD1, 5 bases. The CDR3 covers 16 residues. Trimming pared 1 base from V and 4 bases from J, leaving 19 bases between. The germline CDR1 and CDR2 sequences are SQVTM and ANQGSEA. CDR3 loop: CSVEGLSGLHGYGYTF. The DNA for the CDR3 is TGCAGCGTTGAAGGTCTCTCAGGGCTTCATGGCTATGGCTACACCTTC.

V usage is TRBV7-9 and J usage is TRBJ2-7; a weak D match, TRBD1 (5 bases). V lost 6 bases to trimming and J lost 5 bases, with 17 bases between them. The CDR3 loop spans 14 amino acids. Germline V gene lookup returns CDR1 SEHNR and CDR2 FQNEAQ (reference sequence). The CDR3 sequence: CASSFGRVGDEQYF. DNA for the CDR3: TGTGCCAGCAGTTTCGGCAGGGTTGGGGACGAGCAGTACTTC.

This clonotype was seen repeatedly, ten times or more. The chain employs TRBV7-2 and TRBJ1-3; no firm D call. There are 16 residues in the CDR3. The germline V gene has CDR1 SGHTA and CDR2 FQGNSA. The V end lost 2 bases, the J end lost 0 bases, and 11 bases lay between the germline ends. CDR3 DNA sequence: TGTGCCAGCAGCTTATCCTACAGAGCCTCTGGAAACACCATATATTTT. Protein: CASSLSYRASGNTIYF. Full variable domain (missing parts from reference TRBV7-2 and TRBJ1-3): GAGVSQSPSNKVTEKGKDVELRCDPISGHTALYWYRQSLGQGLEFLIYFQGNSAPDKSGLPSDRFSAERTGGSVSTLTIQRTQQEDSAVYLCASSLSYRASGNTIYFGEGSWLTVV.

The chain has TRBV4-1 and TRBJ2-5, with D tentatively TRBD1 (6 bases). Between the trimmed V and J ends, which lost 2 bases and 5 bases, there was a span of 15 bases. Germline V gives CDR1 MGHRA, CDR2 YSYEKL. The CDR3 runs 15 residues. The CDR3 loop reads CASSQHLTGGETQYF. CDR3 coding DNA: TGCGCCAGCAGCCAACACTTGACAGGCGGGGAGACCCAGTACTTC.

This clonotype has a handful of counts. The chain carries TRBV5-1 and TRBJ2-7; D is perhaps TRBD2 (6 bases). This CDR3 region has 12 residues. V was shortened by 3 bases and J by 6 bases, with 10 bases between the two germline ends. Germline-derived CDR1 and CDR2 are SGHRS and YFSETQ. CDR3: CASSSETSEQYF. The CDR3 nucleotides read TGCGCCAGCAGCTCGGAGACTAGCGAGCAGTACTTC.

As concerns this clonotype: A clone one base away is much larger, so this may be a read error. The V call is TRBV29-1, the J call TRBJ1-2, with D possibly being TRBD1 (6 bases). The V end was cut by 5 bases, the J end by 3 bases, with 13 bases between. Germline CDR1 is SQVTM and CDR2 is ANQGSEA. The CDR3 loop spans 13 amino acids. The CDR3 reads CSVPNNRDYGYTF. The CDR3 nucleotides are TGCAGCGTTCCAAATAACAGGGACTATGGCTACACCTTC.

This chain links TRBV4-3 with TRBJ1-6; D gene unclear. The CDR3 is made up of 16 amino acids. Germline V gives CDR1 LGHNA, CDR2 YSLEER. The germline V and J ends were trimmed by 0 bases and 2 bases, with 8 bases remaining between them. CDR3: CASSQEYLTYNSPLHF. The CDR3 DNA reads TGCGCCAGCAGCCAAGAATACCTTACCTATAATTCACCCCTCCACTTT.

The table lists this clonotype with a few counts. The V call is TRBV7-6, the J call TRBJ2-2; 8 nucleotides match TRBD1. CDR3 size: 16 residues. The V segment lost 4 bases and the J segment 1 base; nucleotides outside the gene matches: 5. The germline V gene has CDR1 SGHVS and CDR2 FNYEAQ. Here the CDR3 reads CASSSTGTGNTGELFF. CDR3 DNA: TGTGCCAGCAGCTCTACCGGGACAGGGAACACCGGGGAGCTGTTTTTT. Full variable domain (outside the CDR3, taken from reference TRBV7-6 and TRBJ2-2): GAGVSQSPRYKVTKRGQDVALRCDPISGHVSLYWYRQALGQGPEFLTYFNYEAQQDKSGLPNDRFSAERPEGSISTLTIQRTEQRDSAMYRCASSSTGTGNTGELFFGEGSRLTVL.

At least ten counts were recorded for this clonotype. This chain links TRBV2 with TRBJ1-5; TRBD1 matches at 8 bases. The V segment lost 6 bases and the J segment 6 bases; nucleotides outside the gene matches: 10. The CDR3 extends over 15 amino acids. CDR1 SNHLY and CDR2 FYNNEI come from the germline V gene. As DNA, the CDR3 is TGTGCCAGCAGCTCTACAGGGGGACGCGGTCAGCCCCAGCATTTT. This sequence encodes CASSSTGGRGQPQHF.

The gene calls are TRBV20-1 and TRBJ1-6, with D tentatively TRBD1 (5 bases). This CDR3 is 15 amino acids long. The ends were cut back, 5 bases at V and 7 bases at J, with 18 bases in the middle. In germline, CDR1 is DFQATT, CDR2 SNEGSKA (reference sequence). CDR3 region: CSAFLGPDLNSPLHF. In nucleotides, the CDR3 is TGCAGTGCTTTTCTGGGACCGGACCTGAATTCACCCCTCCACTTT.

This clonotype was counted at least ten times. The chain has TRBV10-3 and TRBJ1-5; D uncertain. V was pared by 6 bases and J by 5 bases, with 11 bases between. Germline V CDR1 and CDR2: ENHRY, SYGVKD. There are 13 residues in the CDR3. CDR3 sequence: CAIRGYGDQPQHF. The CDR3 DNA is TGTGCCATCAGGGGGTATGGGGATCAGCCCCAGCATTTT.